The TCR beta chain described here comes from a study of vaccination effects on CD4 cells after COVID-19 (dated 2022 in TCRdb). A note on the overall study: Post-vaccine samples across the study were collected a median of 72 days after the second dose, with a range of 14 to 241. Altogether, roughly 10 COVID-19 convalescent patients and several SARS-CoV-2-naive healthy vaccine recipients made up the full study. Cultures from other donors in the study were sequenced using the Oncomine TCR Beta short-read assay on an Illumina iSeq 100. In both COVID-19 convalescent patients and infection-naive vaccine recipients, the study compared SARS-CoV-2 spike-specific CD4+ TCR repertoires from before mRNA vaccination with those from after it. Points the paper makes about the study in general: Among healthy vaccine recipients, nearly all vaccine-induced clones were SARS-CoV-2 mono-reactive, and only 1 of 255 was cross-reactive with common cold coronaviruses. The study was limited by a small number of convalescent patients, and early post-infection timepoints were lacking. Clones induced by infection and clones induced by vaccination both contracted markedly at late timepoints after vaccination, which fits with T cell responses waning over time.

The CDR3 spans 14 residues, from the cysteine through the phenylalanine. The CDR3 DNA has 42 bases and is translated from base 1. Based on the germline V gene, the CDR1 and CDR2 sequences are SGHRS and YFSETQ. From V the trimming removes 6 bases and from J it removes 5 bases, while the gene matches leave 8 bases of the junction unaccounted for. As concerns this clone: Its target antigen remains unknown. The input lacks base qualities; no much larger clone sits a single base away.

Libraries were prepared through the immunoSEQ multiplex PCR assay. DNA from the CD4+ T cells that had been cultured and isolated underwent TCR beta CDR3 sequencing. As for the authors' bioinformatics: Non-productive TCR sequences were discarded, and reads were trimmed to the CDR3 region, with only CDR3s of 7 or more amino acids retained. Antigen-specific clonotypes were identified with the MANAFEST web app by comparing expansion in peptide wells against reference cultures. Positive clones required FDR<0.05 expansion versus reference and all other wells, odds ratio above 5, and frequency above 0.1% in two replicate wells. A clonotype was called cross-reactive if it was significantly expanded both in SARS-CoV-2 spike wells and in at least one common cold coronavirus spike condition. Levenshtein distance calculated with the stringdist R package was used to assess CDR3 similarity, and unrooted trees were constructed with ape in R 3.6.1. The source is immuneACCESS, and TCRdb retained only in-frame sequences with V and J called. Part of the clones is not carried over; for the studies checked, unresolved V genes explain less than half of this, and the remainder is unexplained. D and trimming come from the DNA, and the V and J calls and clone size come from that table. The sample yields about 46,000 clones; around 80% were counted once. Roughly 15% of the sample is in the top ten clones.

In the ViraFEST assay, PBMC were stimulated with viral peptide pools, and TCR sequencing was then used to find antigen-specific CD4+ T cell clonotypes based on their expansion. After more than 9 days of culture, CD4+ T cells were isolated with the EasySep CD4+ T cell isolation kit. Each participant received two doses of an mRNA SARS-CoV-2 vaccine, either BNT162b2 or mRNA-1273. None of the healthy vaccine recipients had a prior SARS-CoV-2 infection, which was confirmed by nucleocapsid antibody tests that came back negative both before and after vaccination. Each well held fewer than 2.5 million PBMC cultured in IMDM containing roughly 4.9% human AB serum, 8.5 to 10 IU/ml IL-2 and gentamicin, along with 8 to 10 ug/ml peptides. On days 3 and 7, half of the culture medium was replaced with fresh IL-2-containing medium. Unless noted otherwise, every peptide stimulation condition was cultured in triplicate wells. Using Ficoll-Paque Plus gradient centrifugation, PBMC were separated from whole blood and then either used fresh or cryopreserved at -140C. The overlapping peptide pools covered the spike proteins of SARS-CoV-2 and of the common cold coronaviruses HCoV-NL63, HCoV-OC43 and HCoV-229E. The QIAamp micro DNA kit was used to extract genomic DNA from the cultured CD4+ T cells.

The sample consisted of CD4+ T cells from PBMCs cultured with HCoV-OC43 spike peptides, taken after COVID-19 vaccination. This sample's cell subset or site label indicates: HCoV-OC43 spike overlapping peptide pool stimulation. The chain was built from TRBV5-1 and TRBJ2-1; 7 junctional bases match TRBD1. This sequence originates from a human donor who received a COVID-19 vaccine. The DNA is TGCGCCAGCATTCGGGACAGCAATGACAATGAGCAGTTCTTC. This is translated as CASIRDSNDNEQFF.